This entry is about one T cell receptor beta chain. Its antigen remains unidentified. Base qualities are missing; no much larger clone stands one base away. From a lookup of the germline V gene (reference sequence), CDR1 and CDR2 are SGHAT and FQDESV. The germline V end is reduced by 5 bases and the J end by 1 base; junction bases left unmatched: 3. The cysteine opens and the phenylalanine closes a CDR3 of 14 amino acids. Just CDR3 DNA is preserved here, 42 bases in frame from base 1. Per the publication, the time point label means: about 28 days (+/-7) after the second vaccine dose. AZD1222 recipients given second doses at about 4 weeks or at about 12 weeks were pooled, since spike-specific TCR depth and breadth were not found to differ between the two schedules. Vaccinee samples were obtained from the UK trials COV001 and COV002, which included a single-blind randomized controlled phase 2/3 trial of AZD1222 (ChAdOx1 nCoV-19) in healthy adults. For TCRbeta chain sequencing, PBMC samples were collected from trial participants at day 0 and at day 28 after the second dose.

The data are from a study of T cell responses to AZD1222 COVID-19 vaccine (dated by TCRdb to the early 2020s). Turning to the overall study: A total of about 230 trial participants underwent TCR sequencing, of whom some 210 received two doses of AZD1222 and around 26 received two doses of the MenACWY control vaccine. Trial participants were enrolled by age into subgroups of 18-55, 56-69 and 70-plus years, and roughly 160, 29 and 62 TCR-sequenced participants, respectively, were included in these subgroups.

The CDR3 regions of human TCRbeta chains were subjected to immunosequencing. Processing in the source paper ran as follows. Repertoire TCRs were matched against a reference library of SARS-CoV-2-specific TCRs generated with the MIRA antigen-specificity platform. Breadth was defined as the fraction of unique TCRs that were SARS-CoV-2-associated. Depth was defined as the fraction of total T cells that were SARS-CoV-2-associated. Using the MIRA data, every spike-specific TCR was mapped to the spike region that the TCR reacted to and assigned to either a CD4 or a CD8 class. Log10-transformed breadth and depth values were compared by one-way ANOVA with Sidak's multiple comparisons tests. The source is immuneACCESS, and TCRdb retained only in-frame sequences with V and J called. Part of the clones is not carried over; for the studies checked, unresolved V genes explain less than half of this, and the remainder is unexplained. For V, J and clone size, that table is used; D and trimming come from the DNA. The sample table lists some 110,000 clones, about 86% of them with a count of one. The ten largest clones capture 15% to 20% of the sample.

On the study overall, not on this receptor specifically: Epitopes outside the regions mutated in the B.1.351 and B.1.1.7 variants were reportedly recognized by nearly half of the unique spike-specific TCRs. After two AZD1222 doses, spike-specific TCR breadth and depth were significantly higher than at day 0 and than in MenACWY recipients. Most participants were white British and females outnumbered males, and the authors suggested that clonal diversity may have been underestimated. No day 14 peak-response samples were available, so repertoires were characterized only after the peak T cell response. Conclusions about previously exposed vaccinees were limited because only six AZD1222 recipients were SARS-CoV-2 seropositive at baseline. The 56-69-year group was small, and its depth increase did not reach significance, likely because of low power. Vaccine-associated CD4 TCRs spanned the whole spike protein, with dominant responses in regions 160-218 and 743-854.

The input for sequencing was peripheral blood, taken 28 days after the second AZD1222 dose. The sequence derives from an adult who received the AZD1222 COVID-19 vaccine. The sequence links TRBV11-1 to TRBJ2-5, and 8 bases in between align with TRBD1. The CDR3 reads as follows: CASSHDRGQETQYF. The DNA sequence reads TGTGCCAGCAGCCACGACAGGGGCCAAGAGACCCAGTACTTC.